What follows are 8 T cell receptor beta chains derived from one specimen sequenced in a study of OX40 agonist ivuxolimab in advanced cancers. TCRdb keeps only in-frame clones here, not all; method: immunoSEQ multiplex PCR. Of 60,000 to 70,000 clones in the sample, approximately 90% were seen once. Material: CD4+ or CD8+ T cells sorted from blood, obtained in a trial of the OX40 agonist ivuxolimab. All receptors derive from an adult with an advanced solid tumor such as melanoma, head and neck, liver or kidney cancer.

Only one count was recorded for this clone. This chain uses TRBV6-1 with TRBJ2-7; tentative D call: TRBD1 (6 bases). Between the trimmed V and J ends, which lost 5 bases and 4 bases, there was a span of 12 bases. The CDR3 is 13 amino acids. Germline loops: CDR1 MNHNS, CDR2 SASEGT. CDR3 sequence: CASSQGLTYEQYF. CDR3 in DNA: TGTGCCAGCAGTCAGGGGCTAACATACGAGCAGTACTTC.

The rearrangement links TRBV6-5 to TRBJ2-1; perhaps TRBD2 as D (5 bases). The CDR3 is 14 residues long. V shed 0 bases and J shed 7 bases, with 10 bases lying between them. Germline V lookup: CDR1 MNHEY, CDR2 SVGAGI. CDR3 protein: CASSYSGSGNEQFF. The CDR3 DNA is TGTGCCAGCAGTTACTCGGGAAGCGGAAATGAGCAGTTCTTC.

The chain carries TRBV7-9 and TRBJ2-5, with D perhaps matching TRBD2 (5 bases). The CDR3 runs 15 residues. V lost 1 base to trimming and J lost 4 bases, with 13 bases between them. Germline V gene sequence: CDR1 SEHNR, CDR2 FQNEAQ (reference sequence). The CDR3: CASSLGAGLRETQYF. The CDR3 DNA reads TGTGCCAGCAGCTTAGGGGCAGGACTTCGAGAGACCCAGTACTTC.

This sequence joins TRBV29-1 and TRBJ2-6; TRBD1 aligns across 7 bases. Trimming took 5 bases from V and 0 from J; bases not matched to a gene: 13. Germline V CDR1 and CDR2: SQVTM, ANQGSEA. The CDR3 covers 18 residues. The CDR3 sequence is CSVIELGTVHSGANVLTF. Here the CDR3 DNA reads TGCAGCGTTATAGAATTAGGGACAGTCCACTCTGGGGCCAACGTCCTGACTTTC. Full variable domain (outside the CDR3, taken from reference TRBV29-1 and TRBJ2-6): SAVISQKPSRDICQRGTSLTIQCQVDSQVTMMFWYRQQPGQSLTLIATANQGSEATYESGFVIDKFPISRPNLTFSTLTVSNMSPEDSSIYLCSVIELGTVHSGANVLTFGAGSRLTVL.

The rearrangement joins TRBV4-1 to TRBJ1-5; a possible D gene is TRBD1 (6 bases). The CDR3 is 18 residues long. V was cut by 1 base and J by 0 bases, with 16 bases left in between. Germline CDR1 reads MGHRA; CDR2 reads YSYEKL. CDR3 bases: TGCGCCAGCAGCCAAGCTACAGGGATGGCATATAGCAATCAGCCCCAGCATTTT. This gives the protein CASSQATGMAYSNQPQHF.

The chain combines TRBV7-9 with TRBJ2-1, with D uncertain. CDR3 size: 12 residues. The germline V and J ends were trimmed by 4 bases and 7 bases, with 8 bases remaining between them. Germline V gives CDR1 SEHNR, CDR2 FQNEAQ (reference sequence). The CDR3 DNA follows: TGTGCCAGCAGCTGGAAGCCAAATGAGCAGTTCTTC. It codes for CASSWKPNEQFF.

The chain links TRBV12-5 to TRBJ1-5, with D maybe TRBD1 (5 bases). The germline gives CDR1 LGHNT, CDR2 FRNRAP. This CDR3 is 17 amino acids long. V was shortened by 2 bases and J by 5 bases, with 19 bases between the two germline ends. The CDR3 nucleotides read TGTGCTAGTGGTTTGTCCGTAGGTGGCAGGGAAGATCAGCCCCAGCATTTT. This codes for CASGLSVGGREDQPQHF.

V is TRBV9 and J is TRBJ2-3; D is possibly TRBD1 (6 bases). The CDR3 is made up of 17 amino acids. Trimming took off 2 bases at V and 2 bases at J, with 18 bases between the two ends. The germline CDR1 and CDR2 sequences are SGDLS and YYNGEE. The CDR3 loop reads CASSVPRRGTNTDTQYF. The CDR3 coding sequence is TGTGCCAGCAGCGTCCCTCGCAGGGGAACGAACACAGATACGCAGTATTTT. The whole variable domain, remainder taken from reference TRBV9 and TRBJ2-3, is DSGVTQTPKHLITATGQRVTLRCSPRSGDLSVYWYQQSLDQGLQFLIQYYNGEERAKGNILERFSAQQFPDLHSELNLSSLELGDSALYFCASSVPRRGTNTDTQYFGPGTRLTVL.